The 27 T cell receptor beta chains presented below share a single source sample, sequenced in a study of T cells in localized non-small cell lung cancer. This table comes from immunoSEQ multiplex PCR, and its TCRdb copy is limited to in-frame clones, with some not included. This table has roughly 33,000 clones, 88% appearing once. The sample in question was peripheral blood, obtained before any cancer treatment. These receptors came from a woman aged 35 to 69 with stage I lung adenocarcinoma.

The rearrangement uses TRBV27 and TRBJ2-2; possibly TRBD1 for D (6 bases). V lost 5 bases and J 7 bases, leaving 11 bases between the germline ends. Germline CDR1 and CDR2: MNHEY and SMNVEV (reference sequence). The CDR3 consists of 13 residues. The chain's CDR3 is CASSGKGDGELFF. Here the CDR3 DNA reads TGTGCCAGCAGTGGTAAGGGGGACGGGGAGCTGTTTTTT.

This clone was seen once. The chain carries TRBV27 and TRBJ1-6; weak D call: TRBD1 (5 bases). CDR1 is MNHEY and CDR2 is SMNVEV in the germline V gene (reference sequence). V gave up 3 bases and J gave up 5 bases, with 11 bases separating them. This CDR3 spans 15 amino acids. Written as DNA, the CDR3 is TGTGCCAGCAGTTTGGGCTGGGGCCATAATTCACCCCTCCACTTT. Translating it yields CASSLGWGHNSPLHF.

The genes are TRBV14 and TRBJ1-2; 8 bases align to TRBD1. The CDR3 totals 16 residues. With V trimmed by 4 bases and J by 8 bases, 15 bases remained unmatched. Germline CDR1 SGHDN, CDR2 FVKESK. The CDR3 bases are TGTGCCAGCAGCCGAGGGGTCGGTAGACAGGGGTTCGGCTACACCTTC. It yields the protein CASSRGVGRQGFGYTF.

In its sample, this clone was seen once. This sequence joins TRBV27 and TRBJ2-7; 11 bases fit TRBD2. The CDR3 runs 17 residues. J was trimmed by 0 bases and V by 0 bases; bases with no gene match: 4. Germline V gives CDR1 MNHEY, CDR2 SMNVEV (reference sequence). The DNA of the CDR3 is TGTGCCAGCAGTTTATCGGGACTAGCGGAGAGCTCCTACGAGCAGTACTTC. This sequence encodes CASSLSGLAESSYEQYF.

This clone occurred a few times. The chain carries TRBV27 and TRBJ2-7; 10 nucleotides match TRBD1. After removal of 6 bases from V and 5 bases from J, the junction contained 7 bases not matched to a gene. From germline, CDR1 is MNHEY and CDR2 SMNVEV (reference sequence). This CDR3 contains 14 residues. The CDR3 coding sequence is TGTGCCAGCAGCGGGACAGGGGTTTTCAACGAGCAGTACTTC. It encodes CASSGTGVFNEQYF.

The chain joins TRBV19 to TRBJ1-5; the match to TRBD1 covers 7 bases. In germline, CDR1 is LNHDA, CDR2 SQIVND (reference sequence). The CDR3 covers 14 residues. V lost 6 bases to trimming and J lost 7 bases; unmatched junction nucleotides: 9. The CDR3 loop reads CASSPQGIGQPQHF. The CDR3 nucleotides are TGTGCCAGTAGCCCACAGGGGATTGGCCAGCCCCAGCATTTT.

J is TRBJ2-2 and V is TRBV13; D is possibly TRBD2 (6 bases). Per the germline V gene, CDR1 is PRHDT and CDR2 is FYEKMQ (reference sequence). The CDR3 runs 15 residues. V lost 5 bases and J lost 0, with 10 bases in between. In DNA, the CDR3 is TGTGCCAGCAGCCCCGGGGGAACGAACACCGGGGAGCTGTTTTTT. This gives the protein CASSPGGTNTGELFF.

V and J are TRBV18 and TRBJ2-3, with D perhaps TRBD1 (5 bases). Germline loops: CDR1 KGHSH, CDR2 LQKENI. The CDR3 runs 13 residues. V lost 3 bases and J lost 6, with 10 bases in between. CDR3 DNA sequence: TGTGCCAGCTCACCGCGACAGTTTGATACGCAGTATTTT. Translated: CASSPRQFDTQYF.

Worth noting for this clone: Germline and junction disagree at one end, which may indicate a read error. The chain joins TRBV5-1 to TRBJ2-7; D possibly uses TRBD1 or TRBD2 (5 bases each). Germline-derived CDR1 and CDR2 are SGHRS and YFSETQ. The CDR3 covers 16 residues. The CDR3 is CTSSLAAGASSYEQYF. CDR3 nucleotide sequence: TGCACCAGCAGCTTGGCAGCCGGGGCTTCATCCTACGAGCAGTACTTC. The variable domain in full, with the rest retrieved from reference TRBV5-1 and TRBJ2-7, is KAGVTQTPRYLIKTRGQQVTLSCSPISGHRSVSWYQQTPGQGLQFLFEYFSETQRNKGNFPGRFSGRQFSNSRSEMNVSTLELGDSALYLCTSSLAAGASSYEQYFGPGTRLTVT.

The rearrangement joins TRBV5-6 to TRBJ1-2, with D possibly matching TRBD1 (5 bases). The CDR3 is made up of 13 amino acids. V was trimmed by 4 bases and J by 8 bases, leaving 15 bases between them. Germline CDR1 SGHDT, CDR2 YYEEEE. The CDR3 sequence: CASSETSGAGYTF. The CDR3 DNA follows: TGTGCCAGCAGCGAGACTTCCGGGGCAGGCTACACCTTC.

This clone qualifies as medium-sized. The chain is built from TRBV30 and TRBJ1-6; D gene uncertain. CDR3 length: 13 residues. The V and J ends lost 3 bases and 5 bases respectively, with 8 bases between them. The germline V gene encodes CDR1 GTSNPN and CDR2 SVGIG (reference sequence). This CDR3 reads CAWSETDNSPLHF. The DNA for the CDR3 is TGTGCCTGGAGCGAAACCGATAATTCACCCCTCCACTTT.

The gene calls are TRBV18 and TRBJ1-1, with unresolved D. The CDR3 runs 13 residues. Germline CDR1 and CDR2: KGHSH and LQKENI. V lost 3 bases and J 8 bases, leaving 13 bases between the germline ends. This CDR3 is CASSPNLESEAFF. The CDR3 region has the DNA TGTGCCAGCTCACCGAACCTCGAGTCCGAAGCTTTCTTT.

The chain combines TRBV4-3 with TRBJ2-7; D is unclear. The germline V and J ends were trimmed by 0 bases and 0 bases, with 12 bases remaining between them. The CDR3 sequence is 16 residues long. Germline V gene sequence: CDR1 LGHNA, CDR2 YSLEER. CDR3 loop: CASSQDVPSSSYEQYF. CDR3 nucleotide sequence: TGCGCCAGCAGCCAAGATGTCCCTTCCAGCTCCTACGAGCAGTACTTC.

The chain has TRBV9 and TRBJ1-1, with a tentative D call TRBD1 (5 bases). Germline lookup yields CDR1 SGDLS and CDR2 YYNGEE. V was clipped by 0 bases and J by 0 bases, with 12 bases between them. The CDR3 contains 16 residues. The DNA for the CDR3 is TGTGCCAGCAGCGTAGAATCAGGGCCAATGAACACTGAAGCTTTCTTT. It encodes CASSVESGPMNTEAFF.

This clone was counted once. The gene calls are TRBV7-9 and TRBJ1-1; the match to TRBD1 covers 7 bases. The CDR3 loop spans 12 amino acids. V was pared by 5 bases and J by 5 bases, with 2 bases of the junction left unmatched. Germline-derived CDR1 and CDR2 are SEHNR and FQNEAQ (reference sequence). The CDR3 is CASSTTGTEAFF. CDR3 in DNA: TGTGCCAGCAGCACGACAGGGACTGAAGCTTTCTTT.

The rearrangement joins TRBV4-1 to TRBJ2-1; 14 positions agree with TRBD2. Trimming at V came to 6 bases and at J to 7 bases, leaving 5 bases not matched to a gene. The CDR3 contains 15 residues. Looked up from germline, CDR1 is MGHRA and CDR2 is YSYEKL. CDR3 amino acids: CASRQTSGGDNEQFF. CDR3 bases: TGCGCCAGCAGACAGACTAGCGGGGGGGATAATGAGCAGTTCTTC.

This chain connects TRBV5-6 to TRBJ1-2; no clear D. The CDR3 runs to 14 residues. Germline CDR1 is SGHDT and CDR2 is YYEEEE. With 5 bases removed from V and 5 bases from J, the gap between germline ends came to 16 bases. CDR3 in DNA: TGTGCCAGCAGTCCAAGCCACAATTTTTATGGCTACACCTTC. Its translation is CASSPSHNFYGYTF.

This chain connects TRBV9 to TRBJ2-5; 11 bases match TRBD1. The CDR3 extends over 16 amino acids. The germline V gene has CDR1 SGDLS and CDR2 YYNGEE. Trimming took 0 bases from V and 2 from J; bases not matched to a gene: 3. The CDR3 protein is CASSVVGQGVQETQYF. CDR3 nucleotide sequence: TGTGCCAGCAGCGTAGTGGGACAGGGGGTTCAAGAGACCCAGTACTTC.

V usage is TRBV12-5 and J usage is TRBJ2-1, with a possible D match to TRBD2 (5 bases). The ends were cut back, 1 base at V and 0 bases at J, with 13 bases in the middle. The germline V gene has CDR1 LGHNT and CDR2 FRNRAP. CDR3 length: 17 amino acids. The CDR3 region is CASGLGTHQSSYNEQFF. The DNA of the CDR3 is TGTGCTAGTGGTTTGGGGACTCACCAGAGCTCCTACAATGAGCAGTTCTTC.

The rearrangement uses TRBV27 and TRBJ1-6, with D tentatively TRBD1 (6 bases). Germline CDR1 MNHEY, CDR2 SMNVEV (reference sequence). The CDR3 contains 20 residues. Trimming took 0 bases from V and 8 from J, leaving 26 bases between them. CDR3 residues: CASSLSGDRPTGTGYSPLHF. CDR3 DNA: TGTGCCAGCAGTTTATCGGGGGATAGACCGACAGGAACCGGTTATTCACCCCTCCACTTT.

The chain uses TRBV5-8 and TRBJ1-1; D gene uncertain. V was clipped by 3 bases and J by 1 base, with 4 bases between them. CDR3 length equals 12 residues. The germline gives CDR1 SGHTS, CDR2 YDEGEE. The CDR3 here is CASSSQNTEAFF. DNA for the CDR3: TGTGCCAGCAGCTCACAGAACACTGAAGCTTTCTTT.

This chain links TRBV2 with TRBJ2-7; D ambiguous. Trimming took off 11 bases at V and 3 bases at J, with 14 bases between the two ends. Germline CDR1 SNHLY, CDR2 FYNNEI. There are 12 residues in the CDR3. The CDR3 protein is CADQRLDYEQYF. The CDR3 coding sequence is TGTGCCGACCAACGGCTGGACTACGAGCAGTACTTC. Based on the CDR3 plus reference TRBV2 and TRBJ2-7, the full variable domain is EPEVTQTPSHQVTQMGQEVILRCVPISNHLYFYWYRQILGQKVEFLVSFYNNEISEKSEIFDDQFSVERPDGSNFTLKIRSTKLEDSAMYFCADQRLDYEQYFGPGTRLTVT.

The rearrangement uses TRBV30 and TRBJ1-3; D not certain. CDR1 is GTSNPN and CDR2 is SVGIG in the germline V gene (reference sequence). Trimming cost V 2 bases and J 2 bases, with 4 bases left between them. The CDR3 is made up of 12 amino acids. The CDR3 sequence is CAWSQAGNTIYF. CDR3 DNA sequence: TGTGCCTGGAGTCAGGCTGGAAACACCATATATTTT.

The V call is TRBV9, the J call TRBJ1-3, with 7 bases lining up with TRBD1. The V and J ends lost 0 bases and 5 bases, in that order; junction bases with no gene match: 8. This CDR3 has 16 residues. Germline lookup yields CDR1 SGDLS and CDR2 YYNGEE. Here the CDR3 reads CASSVAGDSARNTIYF. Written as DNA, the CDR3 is TGTGCCAGCAGCGTAGCTGGGGACAGCGCTCGAAACACCATATATTTT. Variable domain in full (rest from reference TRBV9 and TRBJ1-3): DSGVTQTPKHLITATGQRVTLRCSPRSGDLSVYWYQQSLDQGLQFLIQYYNGEERAKGNILERFSAQQFPDLHSELNLSSLELGDSALYFCASSVAGDSARNTIYFGEGSWLTVV.

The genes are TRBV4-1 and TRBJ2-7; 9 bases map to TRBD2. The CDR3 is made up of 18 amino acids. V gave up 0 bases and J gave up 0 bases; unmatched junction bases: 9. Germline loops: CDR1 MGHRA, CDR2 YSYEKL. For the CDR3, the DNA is TGCGCCAGCAGCCAAGAGGGGCTAGCGGGGCTAAGCTCCTACGAGCAGTACTTC. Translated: CASSQEGLAGLSSYEQYF.

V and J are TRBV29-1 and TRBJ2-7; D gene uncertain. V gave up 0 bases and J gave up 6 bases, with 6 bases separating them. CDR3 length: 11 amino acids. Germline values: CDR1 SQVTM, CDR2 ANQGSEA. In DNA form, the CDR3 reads TGCAGCGTTGAAGATGGCGGCGAGCAGTACTTC. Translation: CSVEDGGEQYF.

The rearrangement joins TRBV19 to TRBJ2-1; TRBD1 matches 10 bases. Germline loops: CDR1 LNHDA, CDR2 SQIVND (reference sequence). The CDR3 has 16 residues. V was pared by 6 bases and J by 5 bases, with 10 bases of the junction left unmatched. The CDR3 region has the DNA TGTGCCAGTAGCCAAGACAGGGGGCCACTCCACAATGAGCAGTTCTTC. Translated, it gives CASSQDRGPLHNEQFF.